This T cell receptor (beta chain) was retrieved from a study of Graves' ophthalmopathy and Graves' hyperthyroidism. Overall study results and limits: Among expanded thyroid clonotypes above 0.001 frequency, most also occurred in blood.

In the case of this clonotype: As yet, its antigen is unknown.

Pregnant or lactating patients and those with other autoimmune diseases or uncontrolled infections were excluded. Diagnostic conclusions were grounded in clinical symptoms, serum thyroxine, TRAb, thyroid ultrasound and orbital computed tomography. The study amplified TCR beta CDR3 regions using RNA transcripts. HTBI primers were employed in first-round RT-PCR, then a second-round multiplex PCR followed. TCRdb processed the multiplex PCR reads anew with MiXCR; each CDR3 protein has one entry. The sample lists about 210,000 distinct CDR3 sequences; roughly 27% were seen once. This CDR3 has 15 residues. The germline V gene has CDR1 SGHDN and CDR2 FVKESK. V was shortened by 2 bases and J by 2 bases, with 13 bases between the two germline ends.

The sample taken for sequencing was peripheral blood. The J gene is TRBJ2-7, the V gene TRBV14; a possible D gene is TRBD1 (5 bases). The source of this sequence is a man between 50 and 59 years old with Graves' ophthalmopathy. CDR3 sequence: CASSQMIGETYEQYF. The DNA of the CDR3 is TGTGCCAGCAGCCAAATGATAGGGGAAACCTACGAGCAGTACTTC.